A selection of T cell receptor beta chains follows, all from one sample in a study of blood T cells in healthy people across ages. TCRdb passed the 5' RACE reads through MiXCR, listing each CDR3 protein once. Counted here are roughly 1,500,000 distinct CDR3 sequences, roughly 30% occurring once; the ten biggest clones make up over 9%. Sequencing was performed on blood. These receptors all come from a woman aged 25-40 years in good health. Both conserved end residues are part of each CDR3.

CDR3 length,J gene,V gene,CDR3 protein
15,TRBJ1-5,TRBV20-1,CSASWGGENNQPQHF
17,TRBJ2-7,TRBV4-1,CASSQVLGQDSSYEQYF
11,TRBJ1-2,TRBV29-1,CSVEIADLCTF
15,TRBJ2-5,TRBV29-1,CSVVLGQGYQETQYF
17,TRBJ1-6,TRBV3-1,CASSQDPVPSYNSPLHF
12,TRBJ2-1,TRBV20-1,CSAPGSYNEQFF
17,TRBJ2-1,TRBV7-9,CAGSLVGVEPSYNEQFF
15,TRBJ1-2,TRBV6-1,CASSEARTPWYGYTF
16,TRBJ2-1,TRBV20-1,CSPKIAGGALYNEQFF
12,TRBJ2-1,TRBV25-1,CATVGAYNEQFF
15,TRBJ2-5,TRBV6-5,CASSARGRESETQYF
14,TRBJ2-7,TRBV9,CASSTWELASEQYF
17,TRBJ1-1,TRBV5-1,CASSPTGQILTRTEAFF
12,TRBJ2-1,TRBV28,CDKPVRDNEQFF
12,TRBJ2-3,TRBV7-9,CAGGRGGDTQYF
15,TRBJ1-1,TRBV3-1,CASSQRGPMNTEAFF
13,TRBJ2-1,TRBV30,CAWGAASYPEQFF
18,TRBJ2-5,TRBV20-1,CSARDLALAGGPGETQYF
16,TRBJ2-3,TRBV20-1,CSARSPSGARTDTQYF
13,TRBJ2-1,TRBV4-1,CASGNGQGYEQFF
15,TRBJ2-7,TRBV12-3/TRBV12-4,CASSPTSGRAHEQYF
12,TRBJ2-1,TRBV7-2,CASSRTRTEQFF
17,TRBJ1-1,TRBV6-6,CASSSDILMTVNTEAFF
15,TRBJ2-5,TRBV3-1,CASSQLQGSAGTQYF
15,TRBJ2-7,TRBV27,CASSLRGNPPYEQYF
14,TRBJ1-1,TRBV4-1,CASSQLQGTTEAFF
16,TRBJ2-5,TRBV7-9,CASSLPGQGYEETQYF
13,TRBJ1-6,TRBV4-2,CASSPERDSPLHF
13,TRBJ2-3,TRBV7-6,CASSLGTGATQYF
15,TRBJ2-7,TRBV9,CASSVGWGQSYEQYF
15,TRBJ2-7,TRBV9,CASSVATGEMYEQYF
14,TRBJ2-1,TRBV6-5,CASSPGTIRGKQFF
17,TRBJ2-5,TRBV9,CASSGGTSGRPSLEQYF
14,TRBJ2-3,TRBV20-1,CSALSGTSTDTQYF
18,TRBJ2-5,TRBV4-1,CASSHLPLAGAKGNEQYF
14,TRBJ2-5,TRBV15,CATSRGTAQEAQYF